This TCR beta chain was captured by sequencing in a study of neurological immune-mediated disorders. Sample time point: technical triplicate 3. This clonotype was seen at least ten times. Its antigen is not known. V was cut by 2 bases and J by 6 bases, with 18 bases left in between. CDR1 is SGDLS, CDR2 YYNGEE, per germline. The CDR3 runs 16 residues. Findings and caveats of the study: No CDR3 amino acid sequences were shared by expanded clones across subjects, suggesting private repertoires in all groups.

A single record per CDR3 protein comes from TCRdb applying MiXCR to the 5' RACE reads. The sample lists nearly 30,000 distinct CDR3 sequences, approximately 15% occurring once. The sequence was collected from a female donor with HTLV-1-associated myelopathy (HAM/TSP). The chain uses TRBV9 and TRBJ2-1; the D gene is possibly TRBD2 (6 bases). What was sequenced was CD4+ T cells from blood. Written as DNA, the CDR3 is TGTGCCAGCAGCGTCCTAGGGGACTTAAGTAGCAATGAGCAGTTCTTC. It specifies CASSVLGDLSSNEQFF.